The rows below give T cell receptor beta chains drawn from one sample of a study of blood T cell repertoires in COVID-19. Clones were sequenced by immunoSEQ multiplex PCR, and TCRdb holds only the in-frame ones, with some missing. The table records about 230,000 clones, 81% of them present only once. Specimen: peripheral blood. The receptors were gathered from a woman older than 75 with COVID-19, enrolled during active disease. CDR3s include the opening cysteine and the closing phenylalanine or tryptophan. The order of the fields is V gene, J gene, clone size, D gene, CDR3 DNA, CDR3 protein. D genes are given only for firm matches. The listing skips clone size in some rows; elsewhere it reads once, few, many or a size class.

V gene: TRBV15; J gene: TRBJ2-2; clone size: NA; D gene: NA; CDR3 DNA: TGTGCCACCAGCAGAGAGGGGGGAAATACCGGGGAGCTGTTTTTT; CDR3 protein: CATSREGGNTGELFF
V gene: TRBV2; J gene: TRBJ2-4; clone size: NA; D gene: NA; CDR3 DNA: TGTGCCAGCAGCCAGGGGGCCAAAAACATTCAGTACTTC; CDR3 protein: CASSQGAKNIQYF
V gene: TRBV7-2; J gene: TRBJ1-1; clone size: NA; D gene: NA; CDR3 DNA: TGTGCCAGCAGCTTAGGCCTAGGGAGGGAAGCTTTCTTT; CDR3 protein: CASSLGLGREAFF
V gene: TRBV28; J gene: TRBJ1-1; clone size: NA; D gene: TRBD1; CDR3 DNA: TGTGCCAGCAGTTTAATTCCAGGGGGCGGAACTGAAGCTTTCTTT; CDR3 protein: CASSLIPGGGTEAFF
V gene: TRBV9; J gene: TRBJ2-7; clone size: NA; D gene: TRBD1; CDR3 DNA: TGTGCCAGCAGCGCCGGACAGGGAAAAAGCTACGAGCAGTACTTC; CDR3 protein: CASSAGQGKSYEQYF
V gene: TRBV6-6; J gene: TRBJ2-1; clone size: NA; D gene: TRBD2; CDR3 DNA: TGTGCCAGCAGTTACGGGGCGGGAGGGTCGAATGAGCAGTTCTTC; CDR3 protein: CASSYGAGGSNEQFF
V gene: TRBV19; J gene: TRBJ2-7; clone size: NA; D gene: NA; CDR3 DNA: TGTGCCAGTAGTTCCGGGGGTCTGGGGCGCTGGGAGCAGTACTTC; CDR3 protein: CASSSGGLGRWEQYF
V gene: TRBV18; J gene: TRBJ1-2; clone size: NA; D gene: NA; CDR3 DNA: TGTGCCAGCTCACCACAAAAGGTCCCAGGGGAGGGGCACTATGGCTACACCTTC; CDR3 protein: CASSPQKVPGEGHYGYTF
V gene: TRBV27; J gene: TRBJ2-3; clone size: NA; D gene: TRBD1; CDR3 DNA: TGTGCCAGCAGTTTAAAGCGACAGGGATTCACAGATACGCAGTATTTT; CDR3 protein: CASSLKRQGFTDTQYF
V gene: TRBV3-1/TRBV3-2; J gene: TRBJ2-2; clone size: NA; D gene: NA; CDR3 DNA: TGTGCCAGCAGCTCCGGAGGGTACGGCCAGTCGGAGCTGTTTTTT; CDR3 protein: CASSSGGYGQSELFF
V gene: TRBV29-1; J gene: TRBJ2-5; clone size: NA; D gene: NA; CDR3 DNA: TGCAGCGTTGAAGATCGAGCCAACAGGGACCTGGCCCAGTACTTC; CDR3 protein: CSVEDRANRDLAQYF
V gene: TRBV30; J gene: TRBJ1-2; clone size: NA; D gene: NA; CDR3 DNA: TGTGCCTGGGGTACTACTACCGGGATCCATGGCTACACCTTC; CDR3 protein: CAWGTTTGIHGYTF
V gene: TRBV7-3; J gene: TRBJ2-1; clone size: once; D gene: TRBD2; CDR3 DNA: TGTGCCAGCAGCTTAGGAACTAGCGCCTACAATGAGCAGTTCTTC; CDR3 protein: CASSLGTSAYNEQFF
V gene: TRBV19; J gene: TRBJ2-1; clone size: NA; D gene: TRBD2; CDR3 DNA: TGTGCCAGTAGTATCTTCCCCGGGAGGGCATACAATGAGCAGTTCTTC; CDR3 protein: CASSIFPGRAYNEQFF
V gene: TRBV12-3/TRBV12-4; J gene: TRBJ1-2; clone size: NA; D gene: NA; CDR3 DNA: TGTGCCAGCAGTTTAGGAGTGGAGTATGGCTACACCTTC; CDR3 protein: CASSLGVEYGYTF
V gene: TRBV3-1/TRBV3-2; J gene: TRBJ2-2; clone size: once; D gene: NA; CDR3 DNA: TGTGCCAGCAGCCAAGAGGGGGCCATCACCGGGGAGCTGTTTTTT; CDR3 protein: CASSQEGAITGELFF
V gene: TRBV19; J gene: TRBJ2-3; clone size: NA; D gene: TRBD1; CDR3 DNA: TGTGCCAGTAGTACGGGACAGTTAGCACAAGATACGCAGTATTTT; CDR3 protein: CASSTGQLAQDTQYF
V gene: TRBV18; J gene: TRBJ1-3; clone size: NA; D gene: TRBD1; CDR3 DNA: TGTGCCAGCTCACCCCAGGGGACAGCCGGCTCTGGAAACACCATATATTTT; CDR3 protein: CASSPQGTAGSGNTIYF
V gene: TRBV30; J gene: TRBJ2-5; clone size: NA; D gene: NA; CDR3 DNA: TGTGCCTGGAGGAGGGACAAAGCTAAGGAGACCCAGTACTTC; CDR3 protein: CAWRRDKAKETQYF
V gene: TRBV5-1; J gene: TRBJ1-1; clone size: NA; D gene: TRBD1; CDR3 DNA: TGCGCCAGCAGCTTCACAGGGGACACTGAAGCTTTCTTT; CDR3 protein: CASSFTGDTEAFF